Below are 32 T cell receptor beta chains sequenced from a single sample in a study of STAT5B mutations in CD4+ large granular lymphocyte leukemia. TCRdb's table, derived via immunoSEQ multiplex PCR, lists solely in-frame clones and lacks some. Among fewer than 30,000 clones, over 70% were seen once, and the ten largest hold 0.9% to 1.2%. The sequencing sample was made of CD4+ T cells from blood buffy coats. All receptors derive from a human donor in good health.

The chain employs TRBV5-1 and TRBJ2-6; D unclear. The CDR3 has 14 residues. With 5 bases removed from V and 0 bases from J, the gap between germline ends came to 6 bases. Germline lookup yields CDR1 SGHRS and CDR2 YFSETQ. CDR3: CASRSPSGANVLTF. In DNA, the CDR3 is TGCGCCAGCAGGTCTCCCTCTGGGGCCAACGTCCTGACTTTC.

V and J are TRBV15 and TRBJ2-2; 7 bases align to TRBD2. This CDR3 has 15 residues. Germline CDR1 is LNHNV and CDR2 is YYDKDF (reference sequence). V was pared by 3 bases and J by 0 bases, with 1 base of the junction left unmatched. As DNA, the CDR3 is TGTGCCACCAGCAGCGGGGGGACGAACACCGGGGAGCTGTTTTTT. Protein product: CATSSGGTNTGELFF.

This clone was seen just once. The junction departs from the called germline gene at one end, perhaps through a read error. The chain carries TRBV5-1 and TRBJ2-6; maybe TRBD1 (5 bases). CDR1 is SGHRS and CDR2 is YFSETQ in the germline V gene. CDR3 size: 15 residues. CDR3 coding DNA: TGCGCCAGCAGCTTGGTGCCGTCTGGGGCCAACATCCTGACTTTC. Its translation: CASSLVPSGANILTF.

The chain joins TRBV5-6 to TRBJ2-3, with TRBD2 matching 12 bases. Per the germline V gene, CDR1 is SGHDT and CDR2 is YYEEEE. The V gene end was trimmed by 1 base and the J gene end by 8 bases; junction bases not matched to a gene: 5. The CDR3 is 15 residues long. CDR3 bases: TGTGCCAGCAGCTTGCCTAGCGGGGGGGCGGGTACGCAGTATTTT. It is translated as CASSLPSGGAGTQYF.

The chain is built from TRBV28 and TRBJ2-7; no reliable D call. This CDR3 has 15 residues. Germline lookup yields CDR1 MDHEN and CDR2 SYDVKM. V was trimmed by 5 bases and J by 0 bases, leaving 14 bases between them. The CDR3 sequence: CASSGYTATSYEQYF. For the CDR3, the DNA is TGTGCCAGCAGTGGGTATACGGCGACCTCCTACGAGCAGTACTTC.

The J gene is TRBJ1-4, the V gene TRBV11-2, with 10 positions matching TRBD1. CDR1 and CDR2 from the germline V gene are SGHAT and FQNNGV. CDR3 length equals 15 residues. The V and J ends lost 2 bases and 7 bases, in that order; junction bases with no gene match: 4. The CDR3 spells CASSLTTGGGEKLFF. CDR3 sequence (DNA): TGTGCCAGCAGCTTAACGACAGGGGGCGGTGAAAAACTGTTTTTT.

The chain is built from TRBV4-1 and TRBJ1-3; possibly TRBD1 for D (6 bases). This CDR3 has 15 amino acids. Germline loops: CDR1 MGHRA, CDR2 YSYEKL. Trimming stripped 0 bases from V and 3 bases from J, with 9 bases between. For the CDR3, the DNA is TGCGCCAGCAGCCAAGATCCCAGGGGTGGAAACACCATATATTTT. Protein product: CASSQDPRGGNTIYF.

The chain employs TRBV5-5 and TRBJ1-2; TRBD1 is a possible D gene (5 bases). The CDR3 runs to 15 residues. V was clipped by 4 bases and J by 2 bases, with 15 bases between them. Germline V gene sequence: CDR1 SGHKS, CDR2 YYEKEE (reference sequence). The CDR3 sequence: CASSTTSGGNYGYTF. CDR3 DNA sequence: TGTGCCAGCAGCACGACCTCGGGGGGGAACTATGGCTACACCTTC.

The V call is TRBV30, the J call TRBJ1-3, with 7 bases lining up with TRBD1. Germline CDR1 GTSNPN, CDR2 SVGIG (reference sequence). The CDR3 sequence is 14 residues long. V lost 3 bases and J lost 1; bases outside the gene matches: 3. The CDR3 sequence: CAWSETGSGNTIYF. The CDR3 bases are TGTGCCTGGAGCGAGACAGGGTCTGGAAACACCATATATTTT.

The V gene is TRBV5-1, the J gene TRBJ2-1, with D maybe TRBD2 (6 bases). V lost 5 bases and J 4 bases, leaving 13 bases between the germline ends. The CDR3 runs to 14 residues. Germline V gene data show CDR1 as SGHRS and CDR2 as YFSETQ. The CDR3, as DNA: TGCGCCAGCAGGTTACTAGCCGGGTACAATGAGCAGTTCTTC. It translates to CASRLLAGYNEQFF.

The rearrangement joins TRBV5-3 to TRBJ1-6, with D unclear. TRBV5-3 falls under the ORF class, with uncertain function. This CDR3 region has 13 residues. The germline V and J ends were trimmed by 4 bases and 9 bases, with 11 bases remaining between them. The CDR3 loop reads CARSGQEGSPLHF. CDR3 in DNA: TGTGCCAGAAGCGGCCAGGAAGGTTCACCCCTCCACTTT.

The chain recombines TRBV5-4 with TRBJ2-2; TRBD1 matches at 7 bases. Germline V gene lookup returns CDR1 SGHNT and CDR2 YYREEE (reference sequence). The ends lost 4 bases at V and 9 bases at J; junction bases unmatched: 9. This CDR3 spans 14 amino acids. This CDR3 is CASSADRPGRELFF. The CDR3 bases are TGTGCCAGCAGCGCGGACAGGCCCGGGCGGGAGCTGTTTTTT. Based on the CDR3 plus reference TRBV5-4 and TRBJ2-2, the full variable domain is ETGVTQSPTHLIKTRGQQVTLRCSSQSGHNTVSWYQQALGQGPQFIFQYYREEENGRGNFPPRFSGLQFPNYSSELNVNALELDDSALYLCASSADRPGRELFFGEGSRLTVL.

CDR3 in DNA: TGTGCCAGCAGGGCGACAGGGGGAGGGGATACGCAGTATTTT. This sequence encodes CASRATGGGDTQYF. V gene TRBV6-5 combines with J gene TRBJ2-3; TRBD1 matches at 9 bases. The CDR3 is 14 amino acids. V lost 6 bases to trimming and J lost 6 bases; unmatched junction nucleotides: 7. Germline CDR1 MNHEY, CDR2 SVGAGI.

The CDR3 bases are TGTGCCAGCAGCTTTAGCGGGGGGGACTCAGATACGCAGTATTTT. Translating it yields CASSFSGGDSDTQYF. V gene TRBV7-3 combines with J gene TRBJ2-3, with 11 positions matching TRBD2. In germline, CDR1 is SGHTA, CDR2 FQGTGA. This CDR3 is built from 15 residues. The V gene end was trimmed by 3 bases and the J gene end by 4 bases; junction bases not matched to a gene: 3. The whole variable domain, remainder taken from reference TRBV7-3 and TRBJ2-3, is GAGVSQTPSNKVTEKGKYVELRCDPISGHTALYWYRQSLGQGPEFLIYFQGTGAADDSGLPNDRFFAVRPEGSVSTLKIQRTERGDSAVYLCASSFSGGDSDTQYFGPGTRLTVL.

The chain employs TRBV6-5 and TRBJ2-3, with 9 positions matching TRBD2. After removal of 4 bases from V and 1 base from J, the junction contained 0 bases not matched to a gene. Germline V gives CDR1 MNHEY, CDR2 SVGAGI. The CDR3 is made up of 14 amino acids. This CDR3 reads CASSWTSGTDTQYF. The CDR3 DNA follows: TGTGCCAGCAGTTGGACTAGCGGCACAGATACGCAGTATTTT.

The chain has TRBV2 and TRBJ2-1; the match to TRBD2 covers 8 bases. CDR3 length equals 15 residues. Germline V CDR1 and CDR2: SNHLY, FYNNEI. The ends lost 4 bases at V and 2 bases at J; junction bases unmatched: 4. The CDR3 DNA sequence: TGTGCCAGCAGTGTCGGCGGGAGGACCTACAATGAGCAGTTCTTC. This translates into CASSVGGRTYNEQFF.

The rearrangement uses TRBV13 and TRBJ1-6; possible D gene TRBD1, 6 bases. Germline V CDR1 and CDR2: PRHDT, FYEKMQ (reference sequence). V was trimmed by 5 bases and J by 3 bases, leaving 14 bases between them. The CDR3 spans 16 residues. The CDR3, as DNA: TGTGCCAGCAGCCCTCGGGGACAAGACTATAATTCACCCCTCCACTTT. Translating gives CASSPRGQDYNSPLHF. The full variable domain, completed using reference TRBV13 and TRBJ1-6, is AAGVIQSPRHLIKEKRETATLKCYPIPRHDTVYWYQQGPGQDPQFLISFYEKMQSDKGSIPDRFSAQQFSDYHSELNMSSLELGDSALYFCASSPRGQDYNSPLHFGNGTRLTVT.

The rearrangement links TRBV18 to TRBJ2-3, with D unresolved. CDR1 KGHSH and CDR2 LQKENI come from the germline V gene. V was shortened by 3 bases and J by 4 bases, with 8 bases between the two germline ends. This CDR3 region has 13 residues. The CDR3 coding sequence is TGTGCCAGCTCACCCCCGCTGGCAGATACGCAGTATTTT. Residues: CASSPPLADTQYF.

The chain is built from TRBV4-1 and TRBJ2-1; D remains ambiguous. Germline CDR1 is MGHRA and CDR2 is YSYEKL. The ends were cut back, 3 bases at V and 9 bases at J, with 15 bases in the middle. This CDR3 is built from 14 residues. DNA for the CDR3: TGCGCCAGCAGCCACCCCGCCTATCGTGGTGAGCAGTTCTTC. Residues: CASSHPAYRGEQFF.

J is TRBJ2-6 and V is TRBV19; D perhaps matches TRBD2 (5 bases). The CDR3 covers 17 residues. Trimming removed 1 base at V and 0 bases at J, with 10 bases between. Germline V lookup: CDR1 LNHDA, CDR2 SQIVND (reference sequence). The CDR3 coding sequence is TGTGCCAGTAGTATAGGAGGGTCCCACTCTGGGGCCAACGTCCTGACTTTC. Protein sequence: CASSIGGSHSGANVLTF.

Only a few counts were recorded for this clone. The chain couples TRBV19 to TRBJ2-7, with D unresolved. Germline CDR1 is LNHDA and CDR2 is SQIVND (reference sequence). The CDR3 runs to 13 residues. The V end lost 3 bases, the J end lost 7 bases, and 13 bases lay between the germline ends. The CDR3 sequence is CASSIGPGREQYF. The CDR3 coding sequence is TGTGCCAGTAGTATTGGACCGGGTCGGGAGCAGTACTTC.

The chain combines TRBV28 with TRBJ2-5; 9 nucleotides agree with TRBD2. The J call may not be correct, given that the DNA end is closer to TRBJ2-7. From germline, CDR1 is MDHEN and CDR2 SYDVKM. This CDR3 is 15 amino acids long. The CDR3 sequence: CASSLSLAGSYEQYF. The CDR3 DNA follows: TGTGCCAGCAGTTTGAGTCTAGCGGGAAGCTACGAGCAGTACTTC.

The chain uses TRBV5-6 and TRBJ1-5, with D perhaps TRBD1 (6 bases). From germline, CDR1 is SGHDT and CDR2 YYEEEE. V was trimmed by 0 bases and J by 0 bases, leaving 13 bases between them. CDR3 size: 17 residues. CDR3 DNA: TGTGCCAGCAGCTTGGGCGGGGGCGTTTATAGCAATCAGCCCCAGCATTTT. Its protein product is CASSLGGGVYSNQPQHF. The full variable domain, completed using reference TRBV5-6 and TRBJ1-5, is DAGVTQSPTHLIKTRGQQVTLRCSPKSGHDTVSWYQQALGQGPQFIFQYYEEEERQRGNFPDRFSGHQFPNYSSELNVNALLLGDSALYLCASSLGGGVYSNQPQHFGDGTRLSIL.

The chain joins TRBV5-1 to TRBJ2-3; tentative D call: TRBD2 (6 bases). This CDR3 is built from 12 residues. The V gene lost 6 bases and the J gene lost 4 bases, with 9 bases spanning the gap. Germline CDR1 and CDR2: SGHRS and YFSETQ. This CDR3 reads CASTRESDTQYF. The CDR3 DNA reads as TGCGCCAGCACACGGGAGTCAGATACGCAGTATTTT. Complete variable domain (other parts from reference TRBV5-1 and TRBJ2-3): KAGVTQTPRYLIKTRGQQVTLSCSPISGHRSVSWYQQTPGQGLQFLFEYFSETQRNKGNFPGRFSGRQFSNSRSEMNVSTLELGDSALYLCASTRESDTQYFGPGTRLTVL.

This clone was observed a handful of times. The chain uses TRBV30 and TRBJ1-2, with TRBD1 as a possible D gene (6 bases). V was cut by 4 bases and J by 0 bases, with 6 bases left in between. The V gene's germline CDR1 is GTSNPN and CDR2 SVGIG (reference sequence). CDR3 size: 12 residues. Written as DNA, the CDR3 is TGTGCCTGGACAGGGGCTAACTATGGCTACACCTTC. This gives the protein CAWTGANYGYTF.

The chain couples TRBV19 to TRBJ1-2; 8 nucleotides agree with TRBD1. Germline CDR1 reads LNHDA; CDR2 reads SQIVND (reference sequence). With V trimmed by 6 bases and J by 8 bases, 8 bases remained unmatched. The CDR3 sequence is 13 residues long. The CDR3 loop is CASSSGQGRGYTF. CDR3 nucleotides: TGTGCCAGTAGCAGCGGACAGGGTAGGGGCTACACCTTC.

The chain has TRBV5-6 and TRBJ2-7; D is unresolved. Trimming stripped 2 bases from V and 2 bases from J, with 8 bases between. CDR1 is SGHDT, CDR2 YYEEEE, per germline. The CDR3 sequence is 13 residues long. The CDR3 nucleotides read TGTGCCAGCAGCTTCGACTTCGCCTACGAGCAGTACGTC. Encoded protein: CASSFDFAYEQYV.

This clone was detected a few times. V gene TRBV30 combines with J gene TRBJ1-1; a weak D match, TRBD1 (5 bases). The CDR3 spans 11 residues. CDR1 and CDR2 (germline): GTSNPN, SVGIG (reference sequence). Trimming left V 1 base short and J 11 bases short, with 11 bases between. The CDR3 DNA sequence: TGTGCCTGGAGTGCACGGGACTCCGCTTTCTTT. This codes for CAWSARDSAFF.

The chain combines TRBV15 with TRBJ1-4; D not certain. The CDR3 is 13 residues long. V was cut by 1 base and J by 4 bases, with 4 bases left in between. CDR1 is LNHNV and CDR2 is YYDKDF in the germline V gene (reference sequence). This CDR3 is CATSRGSNEKLFF. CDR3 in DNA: TGTGCCACCAGCAGAGGCAGTAATGAAAAACTGTTTTTT.

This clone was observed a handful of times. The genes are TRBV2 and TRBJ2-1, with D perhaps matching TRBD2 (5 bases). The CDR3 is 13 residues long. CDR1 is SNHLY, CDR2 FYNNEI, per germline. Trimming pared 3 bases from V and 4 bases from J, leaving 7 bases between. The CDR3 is CASSDWEYNEQFF. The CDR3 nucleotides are TGTGCCAGCAGTGACTGGGAGTACAATGAGCAGTTCTTC.

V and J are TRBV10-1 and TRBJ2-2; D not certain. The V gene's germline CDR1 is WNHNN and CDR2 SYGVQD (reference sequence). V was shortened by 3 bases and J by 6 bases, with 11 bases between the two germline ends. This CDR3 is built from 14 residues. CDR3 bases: TGCGCCAGCAGTGATAACAACAGTCCCGGGGAGCTGTTTTTT. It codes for CASSDNNSPGELFF.

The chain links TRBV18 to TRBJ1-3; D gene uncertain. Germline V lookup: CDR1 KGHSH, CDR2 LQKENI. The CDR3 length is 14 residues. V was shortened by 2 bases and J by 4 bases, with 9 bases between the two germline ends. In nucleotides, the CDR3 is TGTGCCAGCTCACCAGGAGGTGGCGGAAACACCATATATTTT. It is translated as CASSPGGGGNTIYF.